This T cell receptor (beta chain) was identified during a study of molecular identifiers for immune sequencing clone quantification. Of note for this clonotype: The conserved closing phenylalanine or tryptophan is absent in this CDR3, likely reflecting a read error.

Methods described previously were used for bulk TCR libraries, and listed TCR primers were applied. One entry per CDR3 protein, called by TCRdb with MiXCR from the PCR reads. Of some 97,000 distinct CDR3 sequences in the sample, roughly a third were seen once. Preparation of naive CD8 libraries involved roughly 18,000 to 1,100,000 sorted cells and 10%, 30% or 50% RNA. Sequencing was performed on naive CD8+ T cells from blood, with Jurkat cell RNA spiked in. Regarding subset: FACS-sorted CD8+CD4-CCR7+CD45RA+ naive T cells. The origin of this receptor is a human donor in good health. Some libraries in this study had Jurkat cell RNA spiked in.

The CDR3 sequence: CASSKPYGNTIYY. The CDR3 DNA sequence: TGTGCCAGCAGCAAGCCCTACGGAAACACCATATATTAT. V is TRBV13 and J is TRBJ1-3, with D uncertain. The ends were cut back, 5 bases at V and 4 bases at J, with 9 bases in the middle. This CDR3 region has 13 residues. The germline CDR1 and CDR2 sequences are PRHDT and FYEKMQ (reference sequence).